This T cell receptor beta chain was profiled in a study of cytomegalovirus exposure and HLA in healthy donors. Overall study results and limits: Some TCR beta chains (roughly 160 of them) were listed as cytomegalovirus-associated. Accurate prediction of most subjects' HLA-A and HLA-B alleles from TCR beta sequences was reported.

Losses at the gene ends were 4 bases for V and 1 base for J; bases not matched to a gene: 5. The CDR3 runs 16 residues. CDR1 is SGHRS, CDR2 YFSETQ, per germline. As for this clone: Its antigen remains unknown.

With 60 Vbeta and 13 Jbeta primers, the PCR was carried out. Assay: immunoSEQ multiplex PCR; the TCRdb copy retains only in-frame clones and omits some. Of about 190,000 clones listed, less than 90% are singletons. Sequencing input: PBMCs. The TCR comes from a boy aged 10-17 years in good health and CMV-seronegative. The rearrangement uses TRBV5-1 and TRBJ2-7; TRBD2 agrees at 13 bases. CDR3 nucleotide sequence: TGCGCCAGCAGCCTAGAGGGACTAGCGGGATCCTACGAGCAGTACTTC. This codes for CASSLEGLAGSYEQYF.